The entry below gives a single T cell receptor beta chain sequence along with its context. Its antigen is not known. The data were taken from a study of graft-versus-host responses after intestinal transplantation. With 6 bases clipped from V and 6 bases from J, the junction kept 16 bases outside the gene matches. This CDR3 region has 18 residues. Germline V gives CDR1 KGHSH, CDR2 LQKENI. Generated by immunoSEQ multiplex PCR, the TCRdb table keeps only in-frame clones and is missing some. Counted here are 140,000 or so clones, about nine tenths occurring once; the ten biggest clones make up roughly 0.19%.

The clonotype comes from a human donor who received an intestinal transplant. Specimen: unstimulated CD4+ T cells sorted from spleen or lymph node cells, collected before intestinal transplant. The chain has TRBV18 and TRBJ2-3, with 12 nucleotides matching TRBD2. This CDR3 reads CASSNQERLAGATDTQYF. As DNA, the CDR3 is TGTGCCAGCTCGAACCAAGAAAGACTAGCGGGAGCGACGGATACGCAGTATTTT.